This T cell receptor beta chain was observed in a study of T cell responses to AZD1222 COVID-19 vaccine. A remark on this clone: Its antigen is unknown.

This CDR3 contains 15 residues. V dropped 7 bases and J dropped 4 bases, with 19 bases sitting between them. Germline CDR1 SNHLY, CDR2 FYNNEI. Findings and limits, study-wide: Epitopes outside B.1.351 and B.1.1.7 mutated regions reportedly drew nearly half of spike TCRs. Across spike, vaccine-associated CD4 TCRs were found, dominant at 160-218 and 743-854.

The repertoire was sequenced with immunoSEQ multiplex PCR; TCRdb's copy has only in-frame clones and lacks some. This sample has 150,000 to 200,000 clones, with about 87% found just once. The V call is TRBV2, the J call TRBJ1-1; the D gene is possibly TRBD1 (5 bases). The source material was peripheral blood, sampled on day 0 of AZD1222 vaccination. The clonotype comes from an adult in good health. The CDR3 DNA is TGTGCCAGCATTCTAGACCTAACAGGAGCCACTGAAGCTTTCTTT. Translated: CASILDLTGATEAFF.